A single T cell receptor beta chain is shown here with its context. The sample originates from a study of control samples from healthy donors and cancer patients. Clones were sequenced by immunoSEQ multiplex PCR, and TCRdb holds only the in-frame ones, with some missing. The sample has fewer than 200,000 clones, almost 90% seen once. The CDR3 is 15 residues long. Germline CDR1 MGHDK, CDR2 SYGVNS. V was pared by 3 bases and J by 9 bases, with 18 bases between. This TCR came from a woman aged 30 to 39 in good health. The rearrangement uses TRBV25-1 and TRBJ2-1; the D gene is possibly TRBD2 (6 bases). The sequenced material came from blood. The chain's CDR3 is CASSEVPGAGREQFF. In nucleotides, the CDR3 is TGTGCCAGCAGTGAGGTCCCGGGAGCTGGTCGTGAGCAGTTCTTC.